Shown below are 22 T cell receptor beta chains from a single sample sequenced in a study of T cell responses to AZD1222 COVID-19 vaccine. The data were produced by immunoSEQ multiplex PCR, yet TCRdb's version contains in-frame clones alone and is incomplete. The sample records 110,000 or so clones, roughly 84% being singletons. The sample here was peripheral blood, taken 28 days after the second AZD1222 dose. These TCRs come from an adult who received the AZD1222 COVID-19 vaccine.

The V call is TRBV6-5, the J call TRBJ1-2, with D possibly TRBD1 on 5 matching bases. Trimming took 6 bases from V and 6 from J, leaving 11 bases between them. The CDR3 totals 12 residues. Germline CDR1 reads MNHEY; CDR2 reads SVGAGI. Here the CDR3 reads CASSTPGHGYTF. CDR3 nucleotide sequence: TGTGCCAGCAGCACCCCGGGGCATGGCTACACCTTC.

The V call is TRBV4-1, the J call TRBJ2-1, with 9 bases aligning to TRBD1. V was pared by 5 bases and J by 6 bases, with 8 bases of the junction left unmatched. This CDR3 comprises 15 residues. Germline V CDR1 and CDR2: MGHRA, YSYEKL. The CDR3: CASSSGTGFSNEQFF. The CDR3 DNA reads as TGCGCCAGCAGCTCCGGGACAGGGTTTAGCAATGAGCAGTTCTTC.

This chain uses TRBV6-5 with TRBJ1-1, with D possibly being TRBD1 (5 bases). Between the trimmed V and J ends, which lost 2 bases and 5 bases, there was a span of 6 bases. The CDR3 has 12 residues. Germline CDR1 is MNHEY and CDR2 is SVGAGI. The CDR3 DNA is TGTGCCAGCAGTTACGGGGGGACTGAAGCTTTCTTT. It translates to CASSYGGTEAFF.

As for this clone: Other DNA sequences within the sample encode an identical CDR3. The chain links TRBV7-3 to TRBJ1-1; the D is unclear. The V gene lost 2 bases and the J gene lost 1 base, with 5 bases spanning the gap. Germline assignment: CDR1 SGHTA and CDR2 FQGTGA. The CDR3 sequence is 13 residues long. The CDR3 protein is CASSLGSNTEAFF. As DNA, the CDR3 is TGTGCCAGCAGCTTAGGGTCGAACACTGAAGCTTTCTTT.

CDR3 loop: CASSNLLSGRSSYEQYF. Here the CDR3 DNA reads TGTGCCAGCAGCAACCTCCTATCTGGGCGGAGCTCCTACGAGCAGTACTTC. The chain employs TRBV5-4 and TRBJ2-7; D call uncertain. There are 17 residues in the CDR3. The V end was cut by 4 bases, the J end by 0 bases, with 20 bases between. Germline-derived CDR1 and CDR2 are SGHNT and YYREEE (reference sequence).

This clone came up once. The chain carries TRBV5-1 and TRBJ2-5; D might be TRBD1 (5 bases). The CDR3 runs to 13 residues. Trimming shortened V by 2 bases and J by 5 bases, and 10 bases separated the two germline ends. Germline CDR1 SGHRS, CDR2 YFSETQ. The CDR3: CASSFEGVETQYF. The CDR3 DNA reads TGCGCCAGCAGCTTTGAAGGGGTCGAGACCCAGTACTTC. Full variable domain (rest looked up from reference TRBV5-1 and TRBJ2-5): KAGVTQTPRYLIKTRGQQVTLSCSPISGHRSVSWYQQTPGQGLQFLFEYFSETQRNKGNFPGRFSGRQFSNSRSEMNVSTLELGDSALYLCASSFEGVETQYFGPGTRLLVL.

This CDR3 is CASSGGSGRRTTDTQYF. The CDR3 nucleotides read TGTGCCAGCAGTGGGGGGTCAGGTCGCCGAACCACAGATACGCAGTATTTT. The chain employs TRBV2 and TRBJ2-3; TRBD1 or TRBD2 may be the D gene (5 bases each). The CDR3 is 17 amino acids. Between the trimmed V and J ends, which lost 4 bases and 2 bases, there was a span of 19 bases. The V gene's germline CDR1 is SNHLY and CDR2 FYNNEI.

This rearrangement joins TRBV24-1 to TRBJ2-5, with D maybe TRBD1 (7 bases). This CDR3 has 15 residues. Germline CDR1 KGHDR, CDR2 SFDVKD. V shed 5 bases and J shed 5 bases, with 17 bases lying between them. The CDR3 DNA reads as TGTGCCACCAGTGTGGCAGGGGGGTTCGGGGAGACCCAGTACTTC. As protein: CATSVAGGFGETQYF.

The J gene is TRBJ2-1, the V gene TRBV7-9; 10 bases map to TRBD1. CDR3 length: 17 residues. Germline V gives CDR1 SEHNR, CDR2 FQNEAQ (reference sequence). Unmatched junction bases numbered 11, after V lost 5 bases and J lost 4 bases. The CDR3 spells CASSPQQRDRGYNEQFF. The CDR3 DNA follows: TGTGCCAGCAGCCCCCAACAACGGGACAGGGGATACAATGAGCAGTTCTTC.

The gene calls are TRBV28 and TRBJ1-5; D is uncertain. V lost 4 bases and J 5 bases, leaving 12 bases between the germline ends. The CDR3 contains 14 residues. CDR1 and CDR2 (germline): MDHEN, SYDVKM. The CDR3 bases are TGTGCCAGCAGTTCGACCAGTGGGGATCAGCCCCAGCATTTT. It codes for CASSSTSGDQPQHF.

The gene calls are TRBV29-1 and TRBJ1-2; D might be TRBD1 (5 bases). CDR1 SQVTM and CDR2 ANQGSEA come from the germline V gene. The V end was cut by 7 bases, the J end by 7 bases, with 13 bases between. The CDR3 is 11 amino acids. This CDR3 is CSGSGTGGYTF. The CDR3 coding sequence is TGCAGCGGTTCCGGGACGGGTGGCTACACCTTC. Variable domain in full (rest from reference TRBV29-1 and TRBJ1-2): SAVISQKPSRDICQRGTSLTIQCQVDSQVTMMFWYRQQPGQSLTLIATANQGSEATYESGFVIDKFPISRPNLTFSTLTVSNMSPEDSSIYLCSGSGTGGYTFGSGTRLTVV.

The chain carries TRBV5-1 and TRBJ1-4, with a possible D match to TRBD1 (6 bases). The germline gives CDR1 SGHRS, CDR2 YFSETQ. This CDR3 comprises 15 residues. The V gene lost 0 bases and the J gene lost 4 bases, with 10 bases spanning the gap. In DNA, the CDR3 is TGCGCCAGCAGCTTGGAGAAGGGGGGTAATGAAAAACTGTTTTTT. It is translated as CASSLEKGGNEKLFF.

The rearrangement uses TRBV3-1 (or the pseudogene TRBV3-2) and TRBJ2-7; no reliable D call. CDR1 and CDR2 (germline): LGHDT, YNNKEL (reference sequence). The CDR3 contains 15 residues. Trimming removed 0 bases at V and 0 bases at J, with 9 bases between. CDR3 loop: CASSQDARLSYEQYF. The DNA for the CDR3 is TGTGCCAGCAGCCAAGACGCCAGACTCTCCTACGAGCAGTACTTC.

The chain is built from TRBV27 and TRBJ2-1; 10 bases fit TRBD2. V lost 7 bases to trimming and J lost 0 bases; unmatched junction nucleotides: 9. The CDR3 spans 17 residues. Germline CDR1 and CDR2: MNHEY and SMNVEV (reference sequence). The CDR3 protein is CASKSPGLASSYNEQFF. The CDR3 nucleotides are TGTGCCAGCAAATCACCGGGACTAGCGTCCTCCTACAATGAGCAGTTCTTC.

The rearrangement links TRBV2 to TRBJ2-4; D is unclear. V dropped 1 base and J dropped 10 bases, with 2 bases sitting between them. This CDR3 spans 10 amino acids. Germline CDR1 and CDR2: SNHLY and FYNNEI. CDR3 sequence (DNA): TGTGCCAGCAGTGAAGGGATTCAGTACTTC. Protein: CASSEGIQYF.

V usage is TRBV29-1 and J usage is TRBJ2-5; 7 bases are a match to TRBD1. This CDR3 contains 13 residues. Unmatched junction bases numbered 4, after V lost 5 bases and J lost 1 base. CDR1 and CDR2 from the germline V gene are SQVTM and ANQGSEA. The CDR3: CSVRWDSQETQYF. In DNA, the CDR3 is TGCAGCGTTCGTTGGGACAGCCAAGAGACCCAGTACTTC.

This rearrangement joins TRBV7-6 to TRBJ2-2; D might be TRBD2 (5 bases). CDR1 and CDR2 (germline): SGHVS, FNYEAQ. This CDR3 region has 17 residues. V shed 3 bases and J shed 4 bases, with 18 bases lying between them. The CDR3 reads CASSFTLDFYATGELFF. Written as DNA, the CDR3 is TGTGCCAGCAGCTTCACACTAGATTTTTATGCCACCGGGGAGCTGTTTTTT.

The genes are TRBV24-1 and TRBJ1-2, with D perhaps TRBD1 (5 bases). CDR1 is KGHDR, CDR2 SFDVKD, per germline. The CDR3 is 12 amino acids. V lost 6 bases and J 10 bases, leaving 14 bases between the germline ends. CDR3 DNA sequence: TGTGCCACCAGTAGGGGCCCGACGACCTACACCTTC. Encoded protein: CATSRGPTTYTF.

The chain combines TRBV7-9 with TRBJ1-2; D is possibly TRBD1 (5 bases). With 5 bases removed from V and 8 bases from J, the gap between germline ends came to 12 bases. CDR1 is SEHNR and CDR2 is FQNEAQ in the germline V gene (reference sequence). The CDR3 totals 12 residues. CDR3 nucleotide sequence: TGTGCCAGCAGCCCAAACCAGGGAGGCTACACCTTC. Residues: CASSPNQGGYTF.

The genes are TRBV6-5 and TRBJ1-2; D unclear. There are 13 residues in the CDR3. The V end lost 7 bases, the J end lost 4 bases, and 13 bases lay between the germline ends. The germline CDR1 and CDR2 sequences are MNHEY and SVGAGI. CDR3 coding DNA: TGTGCCAGCAAAGTCGGAGGATCCTATGGCTACACCTTC. As protein: CASKVGGSYGYTF.

The chain has TRBV5-1 and TRBJ2-3; D not resolved. The CDR3 is 11 residues long. Per the germline V gene, CDR1 is SGHRS and CDR2 is YFSETQ. The ends were cut back, 0 bases at V and 10 bases at J, with 6 bases in the middle. Here the CDR3 DNA reads TGCGCCAGCAGCTTGGAAGGGCCGCAGTATTTT. As protein: CASSLEGPQYF.

This clone was counted between two and nine times. V gene TRBV19 combines with J gene TRBJ2-7, with D tentatively TRBD1 (6 bases). This CDR3 has 13 amino acids. V lost 6 bases to trimming and J lost 1 base, with 10 bases between them. Germline assignment: CDR1 LNHDA and CDR2 SQIVND (reference sequence). The chain's CDR3 is CASSTTGSYEQYF. In DNA, the CDR3 is TGTGCCAGTAGCACGACAGGATCCTACGAGCAGTACTTC. The variable domain in full, completed from reference TRBV19 and TRBJ2-7, reads DGGITQSPKYLFRKEGQNVTLSCEQNLNHDAMYWYRQDPGQGLRLIYYSQIVNDFQKGDIAEGYSVSREKKESFPLTVTSAQKNPTAFYLCASSTTGSYEQYFGPGTRLTVT.